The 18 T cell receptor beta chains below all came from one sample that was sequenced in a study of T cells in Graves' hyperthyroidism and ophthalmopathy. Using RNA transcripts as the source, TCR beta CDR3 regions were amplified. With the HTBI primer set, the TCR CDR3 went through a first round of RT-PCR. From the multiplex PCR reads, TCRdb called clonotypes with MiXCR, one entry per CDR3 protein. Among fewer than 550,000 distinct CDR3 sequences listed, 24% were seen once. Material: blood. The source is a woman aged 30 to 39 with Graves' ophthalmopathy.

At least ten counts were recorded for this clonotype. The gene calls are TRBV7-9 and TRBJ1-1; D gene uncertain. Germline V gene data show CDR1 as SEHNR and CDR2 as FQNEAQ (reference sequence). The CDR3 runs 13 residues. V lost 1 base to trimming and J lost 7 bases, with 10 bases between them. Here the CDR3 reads CASSLDSKFEAFF. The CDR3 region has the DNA TGTGCCAGCAGCTTAGACTCAAAATTTGAAGCTTTCTTT.

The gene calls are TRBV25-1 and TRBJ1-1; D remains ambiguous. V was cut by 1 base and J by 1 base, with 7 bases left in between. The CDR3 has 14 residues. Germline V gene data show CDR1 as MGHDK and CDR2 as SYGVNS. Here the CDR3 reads CASSESVENTEAFF. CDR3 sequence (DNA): TGTGCCAGCAGTGAATCAGTGGAGAACACTGAAGCTTTCTTT. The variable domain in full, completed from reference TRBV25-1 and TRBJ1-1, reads EADIYQTPRYLVIGTGKKITLECSQTMGHDKMYWYQQDPGMELHLIHYSYGVNSTEKGDLSSESTVSRIRTEHFPLTLESARPSHTSQYLCASSESVENTEAFFGQGTRLTVV.

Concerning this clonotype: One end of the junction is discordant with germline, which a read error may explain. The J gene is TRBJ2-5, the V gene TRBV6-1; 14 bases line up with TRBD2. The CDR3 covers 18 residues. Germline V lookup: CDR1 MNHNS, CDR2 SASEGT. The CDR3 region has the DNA TGTGCCAGCACTGAAGGGACTAGCGGGAGTCCCAGCCAAGAGACCCAGTACTTC. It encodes CASTEGTSGSPSQETQYF.

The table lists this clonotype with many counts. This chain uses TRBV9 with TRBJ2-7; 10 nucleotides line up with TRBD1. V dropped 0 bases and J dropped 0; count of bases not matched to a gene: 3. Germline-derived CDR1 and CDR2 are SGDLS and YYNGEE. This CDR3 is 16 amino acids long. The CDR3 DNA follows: TGTGCCAGCAGCGTAGGGGACAGGGGCTACTCCTACGAGCAGTACTTC. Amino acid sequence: CASSVGDRGYSYEQYF.

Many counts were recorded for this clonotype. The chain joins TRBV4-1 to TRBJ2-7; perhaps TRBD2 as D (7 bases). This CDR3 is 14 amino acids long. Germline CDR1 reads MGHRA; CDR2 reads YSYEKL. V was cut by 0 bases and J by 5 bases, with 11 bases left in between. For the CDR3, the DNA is TGCGCCAGCAGCCAAGACGGGGGGCTCGACGAGCAGTACTTC. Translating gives CASSQDGGLDEQYF.

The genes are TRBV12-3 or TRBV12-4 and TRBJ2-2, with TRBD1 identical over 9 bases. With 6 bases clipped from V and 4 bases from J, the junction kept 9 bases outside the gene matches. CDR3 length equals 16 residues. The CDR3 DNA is TGTGCCAGCAGCTTGATAGTGGGACAGGGCACCGGGGAGCTGTTTTTT. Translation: CASSLIVGQGTGELFF.

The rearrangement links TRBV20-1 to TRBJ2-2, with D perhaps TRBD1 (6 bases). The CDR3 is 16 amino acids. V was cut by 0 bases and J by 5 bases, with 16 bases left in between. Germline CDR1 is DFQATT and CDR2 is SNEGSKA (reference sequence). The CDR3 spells CSARDLARGRTGELFF. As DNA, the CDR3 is TGCAGTGCTAGAGATCTGGCCAGGGGAAGGACCGGGGAGCTGTTTTTT.

The CDR3 DNA reads TGTGCCAGCAGCCAAGAGTCTCCGGGGCCGTACGAGCAGTACTTC. This gives the protein CASSQESPGPYEQYF. The chain links TRBV4-2 to TRBJ2-7; the D gene could be TRBD1 or TRBD2 (5 bases each). This CDR3 has 15 amino acids. V lost 0 bases to trimming and J lost 4 bases, with 13 bases between them. The germline V gene encodes CDR1 LGHNA and CDR2 YNFKEQ.

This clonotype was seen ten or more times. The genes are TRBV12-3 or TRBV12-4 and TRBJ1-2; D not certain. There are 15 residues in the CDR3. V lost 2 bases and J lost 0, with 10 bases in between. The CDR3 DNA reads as TGTGCCAGCAGTTTAAGGGCAGAAACTAACTATGGCTACACCTTC. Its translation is CASSLRAETNYGYTF.

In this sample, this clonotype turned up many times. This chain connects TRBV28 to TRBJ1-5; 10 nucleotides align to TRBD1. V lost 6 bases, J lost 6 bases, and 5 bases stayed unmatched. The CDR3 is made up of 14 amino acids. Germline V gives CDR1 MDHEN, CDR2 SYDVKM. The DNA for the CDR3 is TGTGCCAGCAGACCGACAGGGGGCGGTCAGCCCCAGCATTTT. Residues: CASRPTGGGQPQHF.

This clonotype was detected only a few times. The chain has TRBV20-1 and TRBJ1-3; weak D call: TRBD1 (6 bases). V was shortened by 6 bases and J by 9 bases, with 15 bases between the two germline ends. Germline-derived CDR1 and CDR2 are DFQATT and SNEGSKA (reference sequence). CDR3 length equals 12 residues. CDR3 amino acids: CSARDTFSTIYF. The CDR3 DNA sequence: TGCAGTGCAAGGGACACCTTTAGCACCATATATTTT.

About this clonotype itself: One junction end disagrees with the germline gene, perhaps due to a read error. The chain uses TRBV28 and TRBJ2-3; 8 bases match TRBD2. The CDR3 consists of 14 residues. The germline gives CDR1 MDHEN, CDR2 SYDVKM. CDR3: CASSPGGSTDSQYF. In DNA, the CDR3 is TGTGCCAGTTCACCGGGGGGGTCCACAGATTCGCAGTATTTT. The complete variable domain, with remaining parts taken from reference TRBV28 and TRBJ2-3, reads DVKVTQSSRYLVKRTGEKVFLECVQDMDHENMFWYRQDPGLGLRLIYFSYDVKMKEKGDIPEGYSVSREKKERFSLILESASTNQTSMYLCASSPGGSTDSQYFGPGTRLTVL.

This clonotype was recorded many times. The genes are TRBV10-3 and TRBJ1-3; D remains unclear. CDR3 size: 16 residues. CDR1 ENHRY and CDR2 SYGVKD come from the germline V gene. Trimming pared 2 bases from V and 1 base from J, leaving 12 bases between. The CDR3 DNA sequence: TGTGCCATCAGTGAGAAGTGGGCAGAGTCTGGAAACACCATATATTTT. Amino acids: CAISEKWAESGNTIYF.

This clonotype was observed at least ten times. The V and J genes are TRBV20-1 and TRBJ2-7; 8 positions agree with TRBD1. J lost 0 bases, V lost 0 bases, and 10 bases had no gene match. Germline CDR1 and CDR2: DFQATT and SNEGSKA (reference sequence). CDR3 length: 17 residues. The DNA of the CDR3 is TGCAGTGCTAGAGATTTTCAGGGACAGGTTTTCTCCTACGAGCAGTACTTC. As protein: CSARDFQGQVFSYEQYF.

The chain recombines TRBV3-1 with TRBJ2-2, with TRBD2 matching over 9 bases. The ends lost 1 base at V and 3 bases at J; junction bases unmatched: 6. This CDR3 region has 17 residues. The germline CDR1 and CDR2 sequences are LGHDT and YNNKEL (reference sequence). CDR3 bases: TGTGCCAGCAGCCAAGTCGGGCTAGCGGGGCACACCGGGGAGCTGTTTTTT. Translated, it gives CASSQVGLAGHTGELFF.

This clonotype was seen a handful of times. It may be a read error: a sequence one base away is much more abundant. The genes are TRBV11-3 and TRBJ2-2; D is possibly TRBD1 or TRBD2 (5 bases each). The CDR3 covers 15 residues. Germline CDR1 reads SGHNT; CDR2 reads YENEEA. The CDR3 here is CASSLLTQGPGELCF. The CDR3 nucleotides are TGTGCCAGCAGCTTATTGACGCAGGGTCCCGGGGAGCTGTGTTTT.

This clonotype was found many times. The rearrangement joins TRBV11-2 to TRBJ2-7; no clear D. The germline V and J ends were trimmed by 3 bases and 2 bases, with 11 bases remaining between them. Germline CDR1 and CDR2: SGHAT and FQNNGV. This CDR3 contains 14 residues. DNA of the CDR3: TGTGCCAGCAGCTTTCCCCCACAGACCTACGAGCAGTACTTC. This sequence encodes CASSFPPQTYEQYF. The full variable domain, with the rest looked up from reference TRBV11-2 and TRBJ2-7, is EAGVAQSPRYKIIEKRQSVAFWCNPISGHATLYWYQQILGQGPKLLIQFQNNGVVDDSQLPKDRFSAERLKGVDSTLKIQPAKLEDSAVYLCASSFPPQTYEQYFGPGTRLTVT.

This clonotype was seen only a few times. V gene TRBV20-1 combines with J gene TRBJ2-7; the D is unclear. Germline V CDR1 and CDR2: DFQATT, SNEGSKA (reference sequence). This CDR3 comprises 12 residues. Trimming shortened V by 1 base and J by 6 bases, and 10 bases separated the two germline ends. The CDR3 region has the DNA TGCAGTGCTAGAGCCGGGCTGATCGAGCAGTACTTC. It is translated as CSARAGLIEQYF.